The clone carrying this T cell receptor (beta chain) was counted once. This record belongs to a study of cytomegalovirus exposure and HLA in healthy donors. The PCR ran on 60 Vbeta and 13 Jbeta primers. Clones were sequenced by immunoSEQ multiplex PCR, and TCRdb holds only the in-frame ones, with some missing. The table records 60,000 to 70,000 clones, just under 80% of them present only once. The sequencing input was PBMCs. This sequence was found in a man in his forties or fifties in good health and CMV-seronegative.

CDR3 sequence: CSAATGGNTIYF. CDR3 nucleotides: TGCAGCGCTGCAACAGGGGGAAACACCATATATTTT. The genes are TRBV29-1 and TRBJ1-3; D might be TRBD1 (6 bases). CDR3 length: 12 residues. Germline-derived CDR1 and CDR2 are SQVTM and ANQGSEA. The V end lost 7 bases, the J end lost 4 bases, and 11 bases lay between the germline ends.